This is a list of T cell receptor beta chains from one sample in a study of cytomegalovirus exposure and HLA in healthy donors. Measured with immunoSEQ multiplex PCR; TCRdb has only the in-frame clones, and not every one. Of 150,000 or so clones in the sample, more than 70% were seen once. The sequenced material came from PBMCs. Receptors were obtained from a human donor in good health. The CDR3 runs from the conserved cysteine through the conserved F or W. D genes are given only for firm matches. Clone size is stated in some rows and not others, as once, few, many or a class when expanded.

TRBJ2-3,15,NA,TRBV27,TRBD2,CASSLIAGVADTQYF,TGTGCCAGCAGCCTAATAGCGGGAGTGGCAGATACGCAGTATTTT
TRBJ2-1,16,NA,TRBV10-3,TRBD2,CAISESSLAGNNEQFF,TGTGCCATCAGTGAGTCGAGTCTAGCGGGGAACAATGAGCAGTTCTTC
TRBJ1-2,16,NA,TRBV14,TRBD1,CASSDRAHLKAYGYTF,TGTGCCAGCAGCGACAGGGCCCACTTGAAAGCCTATGGCTACACCTTC
TRBJ1-1,13,NA,TRBV7-2,TRBD1,CASSQLQGLEAFF,TGTGCCAGCAGCCAGTTACAGGGGCTTGAAGCTTTCTTT
TRBJ1-1,14,NA,TRBV5-1,TRBD1,CASGAGGKGTEAFF,TGCGCCAGCGGTGCAGGGGGCAAAGGCACTGAAGCTTTCTTT
TRBJ2-3,12,few,TRBV6-6,NA,CASGPGTDTQYF,TGTGCCAGCGGGCCCGGCACAGATACGCAGTATTTT
TRBJ2-2,15,NA,TRBV2,NA,CASKRMGAATGELFF,TGTGCCAGCAAGAGAATGGGGGCCGCAACCGGGGAGCTGTTTTTT
TRBJ1-2,15,NA,TRBV5-3,TRBD1,CARSSLTTGDYGYTF,TGTGCCAGAAGCTCCCTCACGACAGGGGACTATGGCTACACCTTC
TRBJ2-5,16,NA,TRBV6-5,TRBD2,CASSYEGLAGTETQYF,TGTGCCAGCAGTTACGAAGGACTAGCGGGGACGGAGACCCAGTACTTC
TRBJ2-5,12,once,TRBV2,NA,CASSGGYGTQYF,TGTGCCAGCAGTGGGGGCTATGGGACCCAGTACTTC
TRBJ2-7,16,few,TRBV6-5,TRBD1,CASSYSRAGGKDEQYF,TGTGCCAGCAGTTACTCGCGGGCAGGGGGCAAGGACGAGCAGTACTTC
TRBJ2-7,12,NA,TRBV6-1,NA,CASRLWGHEQYF,TGTGCCAGCCGTTTATGGGGGCACGAGCAGTACTTC
TRBJ1-5,14,once,TRBV7-8,TRBD1,CASSTGTGYQPQHF,TGTGCCAGCAGTACCGGGACAGGGTATCAGCCCCAGCATTTT
TRBJ2-7,15,NA,TRBV27,TRBD1,CASSLSGTATYEQYF,TGTGCCAGCAGTTTATCTGGGACAGCCACCTACGAGCAGTACTTC
TRBJ2-2,14,NA,TRBV28,NA,CASRSRGNTGELFF,TGTGCCAGCAGAAGTCGGGGGAACACCGGGGAGCTGTTTTTT
TRBJ2-5,13,NA,TRBV13,NA,CASSQMYQETQYF,TGTGCCAGCAGCCAGATGTACCAAGAGACCCAGTACTTC
TRBJ1-2,15,NA,TRBV27,NA,CASSLSLSTAYGYTF,TGTGCCAGCAGTTTATCCTTATCGACAGCCTATGGCTACACCTTC
TRBJ2-1,15,NA,TRBV7-9,NA,CASSSRHDPYNEQFF,TGTGCCAGCAGCTCTCGACACGACCCCTACAATGAGCAGTTCTTC
TRBJ1-2,15,few,TRBV5-8,TRBD1,CASSFRDRDGYGYTF,TGTGCCAGCAGCTTCCGGGACAGGGACGGCTATGGCTACACCTTC
TRBJ1-6,13,NA,TRBV11-1,NA,CASSLRGFSPLHF,TGTGCCAGCAGCTTAAGGGGTTTTTCACCCCTCCACTTT
TRBJ2-7,15,many,TRBV7-8,TRBD1,CASSIRQGPSYEQYF,TGTGCCAGCAGCATACGACAGGGCCCCTCCTACGAGCAGTACTTC